This T cell receptor beta chain was obtained from a study of blood T cell repertoires in COVID-19. Study context: Italy, Spain and the United States were the sources of the convalescent and acute COVID-19 samples. PBMCs, B-cell-depleted T cells, or T cells provided the cDNA or gDNA that made up the material.

The ends were cut back, 3 bases at V and 7 bases at J, with 19 bases in the middle. CDR1 MNHEY and CDR2 SMNVEV come from the germline V gene (reference sequence). The CDR3 consists of 17 residues. In the authors' workflow: Reference gene primer amplification yielded estimated nucleated cell counts. Sequencing used immunoSEQ multiplex PCR; TCRdb keeps in-frame clones, though not all of them. V and J calls and clone size come straight from that table; D and trimming were deduced from the DNA. Of around 70,000 clones in the sample, 78% are singletons; the top ten hold about a sixth. This chain joins TRBV27 and TRBJ2-6; D perhaps matches TRBD2 (6 bases). Input material: peripheral blood. This receptor was obtained from a human donor in a cohort sampled during active COVID-19. This CDR3 is CASSFLAAQVDANVLTF. The DNA for the CDR3 is TGTGCCAGCAGTTTCTTAGCGGCACAGGTAGACGCCAACGTCCTGACTTTC. Using reference TRBV27 and TRBJ2-6 for the parts outside the CDR3, the full variable domain is EAQVTQNPRYLITVTGKKLTVTCSQNMNHEYMSWYRQDPGLGLRQIYYSMNVEVTDKGDVPEGYKVSRKEKRNFPLILESPSPNQTSLYFCASSFLAAQVDANVLTFGAGSRLTVL.